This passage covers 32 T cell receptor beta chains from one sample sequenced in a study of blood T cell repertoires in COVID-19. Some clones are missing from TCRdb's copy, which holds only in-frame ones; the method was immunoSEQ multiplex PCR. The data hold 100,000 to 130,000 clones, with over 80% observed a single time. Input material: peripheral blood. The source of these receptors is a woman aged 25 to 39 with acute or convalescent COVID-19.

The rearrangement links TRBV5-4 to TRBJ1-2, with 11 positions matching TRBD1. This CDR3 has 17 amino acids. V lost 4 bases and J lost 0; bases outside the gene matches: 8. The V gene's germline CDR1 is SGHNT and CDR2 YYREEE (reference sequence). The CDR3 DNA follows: TGTGCCAGCAGCAACGGACAGGGGGCGCGAGCTAACTATGGCTACACCTTC. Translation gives CASSNGQGARANYGYTF.

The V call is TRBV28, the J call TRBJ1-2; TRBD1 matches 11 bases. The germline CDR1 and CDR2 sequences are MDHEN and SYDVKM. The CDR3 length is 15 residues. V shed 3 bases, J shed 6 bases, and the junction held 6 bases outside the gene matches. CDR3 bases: TGTGCCAGCAGTTTGGCTGGACAGGGGGCGGATGGCTACACCTTC. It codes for CASSLAGQGADGYTF.

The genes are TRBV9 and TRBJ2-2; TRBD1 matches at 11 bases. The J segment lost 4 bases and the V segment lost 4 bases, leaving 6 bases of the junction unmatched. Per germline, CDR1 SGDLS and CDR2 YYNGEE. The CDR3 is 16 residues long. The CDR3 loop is CASSPPGQGATGELFF. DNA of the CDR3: TGTGCCAGCAGCCCCCCCGGACAGGGGGCCACCGGGGAGCTGTTTTTT.

The CDR3 here is CASSYTGGGGTDTQYF. The CDR3 nucleotides are TGTGCCAGCAGTTACACTGGTGGGGGCGGCACAGATACGCAGTATTTT. The chain has TRBV6-2 or TRBV6-3 and TRBJ2-3; D is possibly TRBD1 (6 bases). The CDR3 covers 16 residues. Deletions cut 2 bases from V and 1 base from J, with 13 bases between. The germline gives CDR1 MNHEY, CDR2 SVGEGT.

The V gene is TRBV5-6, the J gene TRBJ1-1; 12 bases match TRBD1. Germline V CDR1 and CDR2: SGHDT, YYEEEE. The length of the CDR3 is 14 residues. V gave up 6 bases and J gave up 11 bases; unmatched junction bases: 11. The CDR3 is CASTPTGTGGLAFF. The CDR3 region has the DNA TGTGCCAGCACACCTACCGGGACAGGGGGCTTGGCTTTCTTT.

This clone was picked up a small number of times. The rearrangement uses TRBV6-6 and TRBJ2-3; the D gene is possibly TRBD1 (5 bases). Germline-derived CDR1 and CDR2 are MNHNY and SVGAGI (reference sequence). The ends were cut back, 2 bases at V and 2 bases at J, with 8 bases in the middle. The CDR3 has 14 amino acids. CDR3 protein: CASSYGALTDTQYF. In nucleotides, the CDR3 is TGTGCCAGCAGTTACGGGGCTCTCACAGATACGCAGTATTTT.

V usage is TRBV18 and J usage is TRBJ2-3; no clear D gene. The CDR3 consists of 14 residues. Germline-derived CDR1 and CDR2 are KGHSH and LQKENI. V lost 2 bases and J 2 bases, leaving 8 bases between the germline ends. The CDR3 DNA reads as TGTGCCAGCTCACCAGCGGTATACACAGATACGCAGTATTTT. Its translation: CASSPAVYTDTQYF.

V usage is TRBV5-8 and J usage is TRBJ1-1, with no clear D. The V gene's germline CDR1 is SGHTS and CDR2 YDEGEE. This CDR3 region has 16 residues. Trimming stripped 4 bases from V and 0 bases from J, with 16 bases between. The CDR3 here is CASSPRGAVMNTEAFF. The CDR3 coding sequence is TGTGCCAGCAGCCCCCGGGGTGCTGTAATGAACACTGAAGCTTTCTTT. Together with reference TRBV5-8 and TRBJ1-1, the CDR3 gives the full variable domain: EAGVTQSPTHLIKTRGQQATLRCSPISGHTSVYWYQQALGLGLQFLLWYDEGEERNRGNFPPRFSGRQFPNYSSELNVNALELEDSALYLCASSPRGAVMNTEAFFGQGTRLTVV.

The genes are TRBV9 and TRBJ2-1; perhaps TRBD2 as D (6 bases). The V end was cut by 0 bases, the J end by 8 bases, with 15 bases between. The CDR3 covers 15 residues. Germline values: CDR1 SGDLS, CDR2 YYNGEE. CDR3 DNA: TGTGCCAGCAGCGTAGTGGCGGGATTTGGGTATGAGCAGTTCTTC. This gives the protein CASSVVAGFGYEQFF.

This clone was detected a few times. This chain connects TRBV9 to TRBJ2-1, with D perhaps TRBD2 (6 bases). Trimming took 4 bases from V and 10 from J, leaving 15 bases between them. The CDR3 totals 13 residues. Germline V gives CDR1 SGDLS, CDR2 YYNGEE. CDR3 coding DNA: TGTGCCAGCAGCTTTCGATCGGCGGGAGAGCAGTTCTTC. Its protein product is CASSFRSAGEQFF.

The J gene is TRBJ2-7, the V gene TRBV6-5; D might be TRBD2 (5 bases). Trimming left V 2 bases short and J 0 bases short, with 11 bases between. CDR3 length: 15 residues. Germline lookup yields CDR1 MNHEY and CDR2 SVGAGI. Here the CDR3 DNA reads TGTGCCAGCAGTTACAAATTAGCGTACTCCTACGAGCAGTACTTC. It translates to CASSYKLAYSYEQYF.

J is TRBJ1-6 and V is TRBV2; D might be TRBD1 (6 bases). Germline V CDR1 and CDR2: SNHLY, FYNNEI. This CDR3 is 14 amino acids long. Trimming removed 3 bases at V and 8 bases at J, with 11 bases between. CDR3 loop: CASSEGGRYSPLHF. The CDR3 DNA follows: TGTGCCAGCAGTGAGGGGGGGCGGTATTCACCCCTCCACTTT.

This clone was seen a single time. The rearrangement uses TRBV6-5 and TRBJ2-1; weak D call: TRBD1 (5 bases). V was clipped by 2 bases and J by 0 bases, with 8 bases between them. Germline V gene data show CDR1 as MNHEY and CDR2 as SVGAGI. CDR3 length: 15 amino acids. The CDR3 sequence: CASSYRGSSYNEQFF. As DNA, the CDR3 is TGTGCCAGCAGTTACAGGGGTAGCTCCTACAATGAGCAGTTCTTC.

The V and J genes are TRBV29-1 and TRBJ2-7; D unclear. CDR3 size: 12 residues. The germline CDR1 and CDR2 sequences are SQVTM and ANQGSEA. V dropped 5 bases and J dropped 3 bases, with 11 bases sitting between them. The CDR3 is CSVWANSYEQYF. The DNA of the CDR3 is TGCAGCGTTTGGGCCAACAGCTACGAGCAGTACTTC.

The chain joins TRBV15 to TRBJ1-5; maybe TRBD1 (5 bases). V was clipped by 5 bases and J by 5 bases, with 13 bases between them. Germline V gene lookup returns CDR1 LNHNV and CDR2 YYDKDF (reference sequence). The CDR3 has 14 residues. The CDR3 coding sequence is TGTGCCACCAGCGCAGGGTCCCCCTATCAGCCCCAGCATTTT. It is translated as CATSAGSPYQPQHF.

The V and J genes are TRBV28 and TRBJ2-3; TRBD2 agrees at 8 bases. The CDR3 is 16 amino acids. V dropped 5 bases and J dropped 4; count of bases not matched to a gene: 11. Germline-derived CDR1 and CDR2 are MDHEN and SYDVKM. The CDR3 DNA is TGTGCCAGCAGTCGTAGCGGGACTTTTCAAGCAGATACGCAGTATTTT. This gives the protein CASSRSGTFQADTQYF.

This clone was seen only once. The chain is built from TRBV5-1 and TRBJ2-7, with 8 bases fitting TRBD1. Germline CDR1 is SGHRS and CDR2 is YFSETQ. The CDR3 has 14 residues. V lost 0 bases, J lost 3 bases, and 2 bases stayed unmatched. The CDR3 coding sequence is TGCGCCAGCAGCTTGGCAGGGGGCAACTACGAGCAGTACTTC. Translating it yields CASSLAGGNYEQYF.

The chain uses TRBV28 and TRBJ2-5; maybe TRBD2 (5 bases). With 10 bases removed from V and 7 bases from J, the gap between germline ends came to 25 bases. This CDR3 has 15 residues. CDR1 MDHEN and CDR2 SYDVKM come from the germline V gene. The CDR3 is CAIRLQEDQDGTQYF. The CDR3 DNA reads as TGTGCCATCAGACTCCAGGAGGACCAGGACGGGACCCAGTACTTC.

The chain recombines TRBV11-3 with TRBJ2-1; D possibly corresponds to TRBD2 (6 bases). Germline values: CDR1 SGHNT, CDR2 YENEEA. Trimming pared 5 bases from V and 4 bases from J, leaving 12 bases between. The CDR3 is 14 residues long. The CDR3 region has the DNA TGTGCCAGCAGCGAGTCGGGGGTTTACAATGAGCAGTTCTTC. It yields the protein CASSESGVYNEQFF.

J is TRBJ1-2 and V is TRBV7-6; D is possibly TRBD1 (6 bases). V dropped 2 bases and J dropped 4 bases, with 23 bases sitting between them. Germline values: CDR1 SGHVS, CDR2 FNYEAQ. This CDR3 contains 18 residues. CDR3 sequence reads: CASSLSPRRGGGVYGYTF. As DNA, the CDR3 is TGTGCCAGCAGCTTAAGCCCTCGGAGAGGGGGTGGTGTCTATGGCTACACCTTC.

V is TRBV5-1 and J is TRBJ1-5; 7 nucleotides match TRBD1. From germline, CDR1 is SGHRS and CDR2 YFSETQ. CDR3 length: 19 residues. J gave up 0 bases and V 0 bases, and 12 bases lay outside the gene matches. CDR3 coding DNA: TGCGCCAGCAGCTTGGCAGGGACAGAACAACCGATTAGCAATCAGCCCCAGCATTTT. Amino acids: CASSLAGTEQPISNQPQHF.

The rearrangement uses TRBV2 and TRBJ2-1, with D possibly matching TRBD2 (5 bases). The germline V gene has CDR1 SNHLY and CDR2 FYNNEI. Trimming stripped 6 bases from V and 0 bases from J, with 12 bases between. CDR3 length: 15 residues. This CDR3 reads CASRGALSSYNEQFF. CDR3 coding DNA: TGTGCCAGCAGGGGAGCGCTTAGCTCCTACAATGAGCAGTTCTTC.

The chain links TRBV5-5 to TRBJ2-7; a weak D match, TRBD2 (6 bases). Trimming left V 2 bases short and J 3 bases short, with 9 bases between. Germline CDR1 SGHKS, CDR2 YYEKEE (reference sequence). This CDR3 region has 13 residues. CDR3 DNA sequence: TGTGCCAGCAGCTTCGGGACTTACTACGAGCAGTACTTC. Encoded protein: CASSFGTYYEQYF.

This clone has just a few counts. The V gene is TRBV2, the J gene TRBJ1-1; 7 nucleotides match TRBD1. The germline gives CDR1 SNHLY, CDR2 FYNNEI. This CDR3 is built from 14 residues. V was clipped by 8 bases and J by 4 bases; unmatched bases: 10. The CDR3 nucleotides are TGTGCCAGCTTAATACAGGGGAGTTCCACTGAAGCTTTCTTT. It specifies CASLIQGSSTEAFF.

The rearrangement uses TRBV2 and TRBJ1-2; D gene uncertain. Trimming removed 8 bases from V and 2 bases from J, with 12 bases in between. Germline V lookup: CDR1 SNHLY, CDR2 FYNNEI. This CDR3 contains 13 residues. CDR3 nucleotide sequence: TGTGCCAGCTTTAGGAGCACCAACTATGGCTACACCTTC. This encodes CASFRSTNYGYTF.

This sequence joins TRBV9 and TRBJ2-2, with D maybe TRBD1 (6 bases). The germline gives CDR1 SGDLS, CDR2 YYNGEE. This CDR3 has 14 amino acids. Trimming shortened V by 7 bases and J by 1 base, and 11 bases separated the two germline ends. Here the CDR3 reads CASGPQGNTGELFF. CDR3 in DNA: TGTGCCAGCGGACCACAGGGGAACACCGGGGAGCTGTTTTTT.

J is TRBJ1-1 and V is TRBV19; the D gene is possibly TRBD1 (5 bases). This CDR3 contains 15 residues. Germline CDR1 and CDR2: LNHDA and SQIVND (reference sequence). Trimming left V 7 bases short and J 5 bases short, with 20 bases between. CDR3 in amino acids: CASTFYSGGLTEAFF. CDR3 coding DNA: TGTGCCAGTACTTTCTACTCCGGGGGGTTGACTGAAGCTTTCTTT.

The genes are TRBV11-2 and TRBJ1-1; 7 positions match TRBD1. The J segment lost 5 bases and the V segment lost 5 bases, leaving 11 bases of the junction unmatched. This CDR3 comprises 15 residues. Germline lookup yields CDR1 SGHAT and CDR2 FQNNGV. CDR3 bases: TGTGCCAGCAGCCCCGCCCCACAGGGGTTGACTGAAGCTTTCTTT. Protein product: CASSPAPQGLTEAFF.

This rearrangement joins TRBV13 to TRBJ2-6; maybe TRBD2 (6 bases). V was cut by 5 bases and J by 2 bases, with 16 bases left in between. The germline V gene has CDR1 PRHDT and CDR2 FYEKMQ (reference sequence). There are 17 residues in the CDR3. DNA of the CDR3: TGTGCCAGCAGCCACGCGGCATGGGGGGCTGGGGCCAACGTCCTGACTTTC. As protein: CASSHAAWGAGANVLTF.

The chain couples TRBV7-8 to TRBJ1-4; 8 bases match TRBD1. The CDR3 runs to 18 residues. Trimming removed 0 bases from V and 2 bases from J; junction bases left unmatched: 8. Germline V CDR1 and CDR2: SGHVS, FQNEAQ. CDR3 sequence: CASSLAGQGQITNEKLFF. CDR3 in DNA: TGTGCCAGCAGCTTAGCTGGACAGGGCCAGATTACTAATGAAAAACTGTTTTTT.

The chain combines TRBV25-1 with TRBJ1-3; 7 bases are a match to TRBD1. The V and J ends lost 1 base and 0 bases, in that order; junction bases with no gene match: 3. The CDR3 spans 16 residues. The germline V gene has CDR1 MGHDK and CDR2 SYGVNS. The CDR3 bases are TGTGCCAGCAGTGAATCCAGGGGGATCTCTGGAAACACCATATATTTT. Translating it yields CASSESRGISGNTIYF.

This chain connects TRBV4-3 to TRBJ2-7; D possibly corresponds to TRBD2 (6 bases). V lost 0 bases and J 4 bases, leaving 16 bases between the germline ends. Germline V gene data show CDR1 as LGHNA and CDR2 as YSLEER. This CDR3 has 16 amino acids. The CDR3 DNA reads TGCGCCAGCAGCCAAGATCTGGGACTCGCGGTGTACGAGCAGTACTTC. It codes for CASSQDLGLAVYEQYF.